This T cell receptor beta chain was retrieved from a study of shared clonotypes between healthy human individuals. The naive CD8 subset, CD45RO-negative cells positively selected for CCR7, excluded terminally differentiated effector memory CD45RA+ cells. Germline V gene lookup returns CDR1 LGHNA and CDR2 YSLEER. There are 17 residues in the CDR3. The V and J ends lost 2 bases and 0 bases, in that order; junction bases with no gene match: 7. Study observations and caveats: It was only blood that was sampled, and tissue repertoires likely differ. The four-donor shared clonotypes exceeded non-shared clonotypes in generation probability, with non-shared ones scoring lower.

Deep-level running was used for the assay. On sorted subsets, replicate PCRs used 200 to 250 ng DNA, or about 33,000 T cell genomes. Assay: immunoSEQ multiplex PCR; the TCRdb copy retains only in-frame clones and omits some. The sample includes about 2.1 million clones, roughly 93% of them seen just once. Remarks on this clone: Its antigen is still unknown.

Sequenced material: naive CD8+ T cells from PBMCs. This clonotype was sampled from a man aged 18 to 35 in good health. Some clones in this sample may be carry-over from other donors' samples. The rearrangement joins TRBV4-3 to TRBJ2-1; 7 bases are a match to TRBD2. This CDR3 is CASSQKWRTSSYNEQFF. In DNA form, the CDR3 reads TGCGCCAGCAGCCAAAAGTGGCGGACTAGCTCCTACAATGAGCAGTTCTTC.